This section outlines one T cell receptor (beta chain) sequence together with its context. This specimen belongs to a study of cytomegalovirus exposure and HLA in healthy donors. The PCR contained 60 Vbeta and 13 Jbeta primers. This table comes from immunoSEQ multiplex PCR, and its TCRdb copy is limited to in-frame clones, with some not included. The table shows approximately 160,000 clones, with about 81% occurring only once. V shed 1 base, J shed 10 bases, and the junction held 3 bases outside the gene matches. The germline CDR1 and CDR2 sequences are MGHRA and YSYEKL. There are 12 residues in the CDR3.

The clonotype was recovered from a woman in her late teens or twenties in good health and CMV-seronegative. Sequencing was done on a sample of PBMCs. This sequence joins TRBV4-1 and TRBJ1-2; 7 nucleotides line up with TRBD1. The CDR3 DNA reads TGCGCCAGCAGCCAAGTTGACAGGGCCTACACCTTC. Encoded protein: CASSQVDRAYTF.